This T cell receptor beta chain was captured in a study of blood T cell repertoires in COVID-19. This clone was detected once. The protocol was immunoSEQ multiplex PCR, while the TCRdb copy is restricted to in-frame clones and leaves out a portion. The sample shows roughly 450,000 clones, around 90% of them seen only once. Germline V gene lookup returns CDR1 KGHSH and CDR2 LQKENI. CDR3 length: 17 amino acids. Between the trimmed V and J ends, which lost 3 bases and 5 bases, there was a span of 22 bases. The chain employs TRBV18 and TRBJ2-5; tentatively, D is TRBD2 (7 bases). The sample consisted of PBMCs or T cells enriched from blood (not recorded which). The clonotype was recovered from a man between 18 and 29 years old who had recovered from COVID-19. CDR3 loop: CASSPITCGGGPETQYF. The CDR3 DNA follows: TGTGCCAGCTCACCTATAACTTGTGGGGGGGGGCCCGAGACCCAGTACTTC.